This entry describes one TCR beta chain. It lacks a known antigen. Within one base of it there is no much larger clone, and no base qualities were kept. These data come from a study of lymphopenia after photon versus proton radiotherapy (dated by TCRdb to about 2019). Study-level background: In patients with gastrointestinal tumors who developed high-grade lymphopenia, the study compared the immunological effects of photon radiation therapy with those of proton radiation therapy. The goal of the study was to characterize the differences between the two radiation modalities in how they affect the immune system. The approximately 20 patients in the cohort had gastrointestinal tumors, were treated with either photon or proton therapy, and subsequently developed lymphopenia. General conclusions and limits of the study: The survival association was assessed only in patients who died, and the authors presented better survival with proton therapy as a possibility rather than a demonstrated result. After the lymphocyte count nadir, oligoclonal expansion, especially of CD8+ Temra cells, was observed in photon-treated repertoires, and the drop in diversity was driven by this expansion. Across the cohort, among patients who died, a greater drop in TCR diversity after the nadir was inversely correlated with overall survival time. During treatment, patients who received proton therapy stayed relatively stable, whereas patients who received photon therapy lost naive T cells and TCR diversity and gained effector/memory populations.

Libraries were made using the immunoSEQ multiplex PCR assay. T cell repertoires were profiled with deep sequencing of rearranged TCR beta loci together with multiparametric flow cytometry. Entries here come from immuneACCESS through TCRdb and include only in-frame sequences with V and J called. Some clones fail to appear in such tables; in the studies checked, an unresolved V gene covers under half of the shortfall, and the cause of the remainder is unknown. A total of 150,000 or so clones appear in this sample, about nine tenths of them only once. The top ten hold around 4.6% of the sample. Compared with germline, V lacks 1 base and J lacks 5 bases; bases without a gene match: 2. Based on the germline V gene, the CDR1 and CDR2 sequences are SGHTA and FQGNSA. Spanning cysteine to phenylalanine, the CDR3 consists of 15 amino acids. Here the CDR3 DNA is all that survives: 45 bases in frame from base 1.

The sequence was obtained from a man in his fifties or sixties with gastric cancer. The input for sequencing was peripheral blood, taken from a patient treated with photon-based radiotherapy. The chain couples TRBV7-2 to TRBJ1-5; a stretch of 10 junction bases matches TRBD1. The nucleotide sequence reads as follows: TGTGCCAGCAGCTTAGAGACAGGGGGCTATCAGCCCCAGCATTTT. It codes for CASSLETGGYQPQHF.